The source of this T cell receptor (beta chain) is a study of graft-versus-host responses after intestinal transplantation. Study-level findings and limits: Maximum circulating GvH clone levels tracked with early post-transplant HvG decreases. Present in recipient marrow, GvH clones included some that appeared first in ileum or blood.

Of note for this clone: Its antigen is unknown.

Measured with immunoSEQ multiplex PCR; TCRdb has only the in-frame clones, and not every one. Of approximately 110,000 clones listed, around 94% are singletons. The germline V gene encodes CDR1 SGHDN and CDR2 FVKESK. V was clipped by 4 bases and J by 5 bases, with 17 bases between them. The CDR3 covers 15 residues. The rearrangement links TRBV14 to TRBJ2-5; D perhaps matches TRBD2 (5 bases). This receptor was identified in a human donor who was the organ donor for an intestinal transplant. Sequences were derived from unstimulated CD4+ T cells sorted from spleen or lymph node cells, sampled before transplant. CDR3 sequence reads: CASSLPRTRRETQYF. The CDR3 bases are TGTGCCAGCAGCCTTCCTAGGACGAGGAGGGAGACCCAGTACTTC.